This T cell receptor (beta chain) was observed in a study of regulatory T cells in long-lasting Graves disease. Background on the study: Graves' disease counted as persistent after over 5 years of antithyroid drugs with positive TSH receptor antibodies.

Study-level findings and limits: Patients with persistent disease showed a bias toward TRBV28, TRBJ1-2 and TRBJ2-5. Persistent Graves' disease cases displayed lower TCR diversity than newly diagnosed ones.

Investigators prepared the TCR beta libraries by applying iRepertoire HTBI primers and Arm-PCR of CDR3 regions. TCRdb re-derived calls from the multiplex PCR reads in MiXCR, one entry per CDR3 protein. The sample contains about 430,000 distinct CDR3 sequences, over 20% of which appear only once. Points on this clonotype: Antigen specificity is unknown.

Germline CDR1 and CDR2: SEHNR and FQNEAQ (reference sequence). The CDR3 loop spans 13 amino acids. The V gene end was trimmed by 11 bases and the J gene end by 5 bases; junction bases not matched to a gene: 7. Stated time point: persistent/refractory GD, antithyroid drugs over 5 years with positive TRAb. PBMCs were the source of the RNA used for TCR sequencing. The sequence was obtained from a female donor with Graves disease. Sequencing used peripheral blood mononuclear cells (PBMCs), obtained when the disease was refractory, from a patient treated with antithyroid drugs. The rearrangement uses TRBV7-9 and TRBJ2-2; 8 positions match TRBD2. The CDR3 loop reads CAGDQRETGELFF. CDR3 in DNA: TGTGCCGGCGACCAGCGGGAGACCGGGGAGCTGTTTTTT.